Reported below is one T cell receptor (beta chain). In the source study's methods: Scientists estimated how many nucleated cells there were by amplifying reference gene primers. Profiling relied on immunoSEQ multiplex PCR, and the TCRdb table lists in-frame clones only, not all of them. For V, J and clone size, that table is used; D and trimming come from the DNA. The sample shows 200,000 to 250,000 clones, about 80% of them seen only once. This sample was taken from a study of blood T cell repertoires in COVID-19. Study-wide context: T cells, B-cell-depleted T cells, or PBMCs provided the cDNA or gDNA that served as material.

Trimming took off 1 base at V and 5 bases at J, with 9 bases between the two ends. This CDR3 comprises 13 residues. Germline CDR1 reads SGHNT; CDR2 reads YYREEE (reference sequence). The receptor was isolated from a woman aged 50 to 60 with acute or convalescent COVID-19. The V and J genes are TRBV5-4 and TRBJ1-1; the D gene is possibly TRBD1 (6 bases). The sample comprised peripheral blood. CDR3 nucleotides: TGTGCCAGCAGCTTGCGAGGGGGAACTGAAGCTTTCTTT. Residues: CASSLRGGTEAFF.